The T cell receptor (beta chain) described here comes from a study of regulatory T cells in long-lasting Graves disease. CDR3 size: 17 residues. J lost 0 bases, V lost 5 bases, and 9 bases had no gene match. Germline-derived CDR1 and CDR2 are MNHEY and SMNVEV (reference sequence). This clonotype occurred many times. With iRepertoire HTBI primers and Arm-PCR of CDR3 regions, TCR beta libraries were built. TCRdb re-analysed the multiplex PCR reads in MiXCR, keeping a single row per CDR3 protein. Of 550,000 to 600,000 distinct CDR3 sequences in the sample, roughly a sixth are singletons; the top ten hold about 11%. Time point specified: newly diagnosed GD, antithyroid drugs for less than 3 months. TCR sequences were obtained from RNA taken from PBMCs. These data were also filed under a second study, of T cells in Graves' hyperthyroidism and ophthalmopathy.

This material consisted of peripheral blood mononuclear cells (PBMCs), taken at new diagnosis, from a patient treated with antithyroid drugs. The sequence was collected from a young man with Graves disease. The V call is TRBV27, the J call TRBJ2-7, with 11 bases fitting TRBD2. The CDR3 loop reads CASSTPSGRTRSYEQYF. The CDR3 DNA reads TGTGCCAGCAGTACCCCTAGCGGGAGGACTCGCTCCTACGAGCAGTACTTC.